The 20 T cell receptor beta chains below all came from one sample that was sequenced in a study of shared clonotypes between healthy human individuals (dated by TCRdb to 2020 to 2021). The method behind the library was the immunoSEQ multiplex PCR assay. The source is immuneACCESS, and TCRdb retained only in-frame sequences with V and J called. Part of the clones is not carried over; for the studies checked, unresolved V genes explain less than half of this, and the remainder is unexplained. Across this sample there are under 2,000,000 clones, with roughly 94% seen only once. Of the sample, under 1.5% falls within the top ten clones. CD8 naive samples were obtained by positive selection for CCR7 among CD45RO-negative cells, yielding a CD45RA+CCR7+ population from which TemRA cells were excluded. The source material was naive CD8+ T cells sorted from blood. The cell subset or site label of this sample denotes: CD45RA+CCR7+. The receptors shown here come from a man between 18 and 29 years old in good health.

This rearrangement joins TRBV7-6 to TRBJ2-6, with D possibly being TRBD1 or TRBD2 (5 bases each). The V end was cut by 2 bases, the J end by 0 bases, with 11 bases between. Germline assignment: CDR1 SGHVS and CDR2 FNYEAQ. The CDR3 is 17 residues long. The CDR3 protein is CASSLTGQTSGANVLTF. The CDR3 DNA follows: TGTGCCAGCAGCTTAACGGGGCAGACCTCTGGGGCCAACGTCCTGACTTTC. Complete variable domain (other parts from reference TRBV7-6 and TRBJ2-6): GAGVSQSPRYKVTKRGQDVALRCDPISGHVSLYWYRQALGQGPEFLTYFNYEAQQDKSGLPNDRFSAERPEGSISTLTIQRTEQRDSAMYRCASSLTGQTSGANVLTFGAGSRLTVL.

The rearrangement links TRBV28 to TRBJ1-4, with 7 bases that match TRBD1. This CDR3 is 16 amino acids long. Germline assignment: CDR1 MDHEN and CDR2 SYDVKM. J was trimmed by 5 bases and V by 5 bases; bases with no gene match: 11. The DNA of the CDR3 is TGTGCCAGCAGTGCAATGGGGACAGTCAGCAATGAAAAACTGTTTTTT. The encoded protein is CASSAMGTVSNEKLFF.

This clone was counted a single time. The J gene is TRBJ2-1, the V gene TRBV4-1; 10 positions agree with TRBD1. Per germline, CDR1 MGHRA and CDR2 YSYEKL. The CDR3 has 13 residues. The J segment lost 7 bases and the V segment lost 3 bases, leaving 0 bases of the junction unmatched. The CDR3 nucleotides read TGCGCCAGCAGCCAGGGACAGGGGAATGAGCAGTTCTTC. It translates to CASSQGQGNEQFF.

The chain links TRBV9 to TRBJ2-1, with TRBD2 matching 8 bases. The trim removed 0 bases at V and 8 bases at J, leaving 7 bases unmatched. The germline CDR1 and CDR2 sequences are SGDLS and YYNGEE. The CDR3 has 15 residues. This CDR3 reads CASSVAGGPVDEQFF. The CDR3 DNA reads as TGTGCCAGCAGCGTAGCGGGAGGGCCGGTGGATGAGCAGTTCTTC.

This chain joins TRBV27 and TRBJ2-7; possible D gene TRBD2, 6 bases. Trimming removed 2 bases from V and 3 bases from J, with 14 bases in between. The CDR3 covers 15 residues. Germline values: CDR1 MNHEY, CDR2 SMNVEV (reference sequence). CDR3 protein: CASSLGTEGLYEQYF. CDR3 coding DNA: TGTGCCAGCAGTTTAGGAACGGAGGGCCTCTACGAGCAGTACTTC.

CDR3 in amino acids: CASRLGTDQETQYF. CDR3 sequence (DNA): TGTGCCAGCAGATTAGGGACGGATCAAGAGACCCAGTACTTC. The gene calls are TRBV27 and TRBJ2-5; D may be TRBD1 or TRBD2 (5 bases each). The CDR3 is made up of 14 amino acids. CDR1 and CDR2 (germline): MNHEY, SMNVEV (reference sequence). Trimming took 6 bases from V and 2 from J, leaving 13 bases between them.

Notes on this clone: In the same sample, other DNA sequences code for this CDR3. The CDR3 sequence is CASSPTGGLTEAFF. The CDR3 coding sequence is TGTGCCAGCAGCCCGACAGGGGGATTAACTGAAGCTTTCTTT. V is TRBV6-5 and J is TRBJ1-1; the match to TRBD1 covers 9 bases. Germline lookup yields CDR1 MNHEY and CDR2 SVGAGI. The length of the CDR3 is 14 residues. The ends lost 6 bases at V and 5 bases at J; junction bases unmatched: 7.

The V call is TRBV7-9, the J call TRBJ1-2; 8 bases align to TRBD1. The V segment lost 3 bases and the J segment 6 bases; nucleotides outside the gene matches: 3. The CDR3 is 13 amino acids. Looked up from germline, CDR1 is SEHNR and CDR2 is FQNEAQ (reference sequence). DNA for the CDR3: TGTGCCAGCAGCTTTTTGACAGGGGATGGCTACACCTTC. The encoded protein is CASSFLTGDGYTF. Complete variable domain (other parts from reference TRBV7-9 and TRBJ1-2): DTGVSQNPRHKITKRGQNVTFRCDPISEHNRLYWYRQTLGQGPEFLTYFQNEAQLEKSRLLSDRFSAERPKGSFSTLEIQRTEQGDSAMYLCASSFLTGDGYTFGSGTRLTVV.

The V and J genes are TRBV5-1 and TRBJ2-1, with TRBD1 identical over 7 bases. V trimming: 5 bases; J trimming: 5 bases; junction bases outside the gene matches: 1. Germline V CDR1 and CDR2: SGHRS, YFSETQ. This CDR3 has 12 residues. DNA of the CDR3: TGCGCCAGCAGAGGGACAGACAATGAGCAGTTCTTC. This codes for CASRGTDNEQFF.

This clone was seen once. Here the CDR3 reads CASSPGTGEDGYTF. DNA for the CDR3: TGTGCCAGCAGCCCCGGGACAGGGGAGGATGGCTACACCTTC. The chain has TRBV5-6 and TRBJ1-2; 10 nucleotides match TRBD1. Germline-derived CDR1 and CDR2 are SGHDT and YYEEEE. This CDR3 has 14 residues. The V segment lost 4 bases and the J segment 6 bases; nucleotides outside the gene matches: 6.

In the case of this clone: Other DNA variants within this sample encode the same CDR3. This chain's CDR3 is CASSPSSTEAFF. In DNA, the CDR3 is TGTGCCAGCAGCCCCTCGAGCACTGAAGCTTTCTTT. This sequence joins TRBV6-6 and TRBJ1-1; no firm D call. Trimming took 6 bases from V and 4 from J, leaving 9 bases between them. The germline V gene has CDR1 MNHNY and CDR2 SVGAGI (reference sequence). This CDR3 comprises 12 residues.

V usage is TRBV5-1 and J usage is TRBJ2-5; TRBD1 matches at 8 bases. V lost 0 bases, J lost 4 bases, and 11 bases stayed unmatched. This CDR3 contains 17 residues. CDR1 SGHRS and CDR2 YFSETQ come from the germline V gene. The CDR3 sequence: CASSLAITGGRGETQYF. CDR3 sequence (DNA): TGCGCCAGCAGCTTGGCAATAACAGGGGGTAGGGGAGAGACCCAGTACTTC.

The chain is built from TRBV4-3 and TRBJ2-2, with 10 bases that match TRBD1. The germline CDR1 and CDR2 sequences are LGHNA and YSLEER. With V trimmed by 2 bases and J by 3 bases, 3 bases remained unmatched. CDR3 size: 16 residues. CDR3 nucleotides: TGCGCCAGCAGCCAACTAGACAGGGGGCACACCGGGGAGCTGTTTTTT. Amino acids: CASSQLDRGHTGELFF.

This clone came up once. The chain couples TRBV9 to TRBJ2-2; D is unclear. The CDR3 extends over 16 amino acids. Trimming took 4 bases from V and 2 from J, leaving 15 bases between them. From germline, CDR1 is SGDLS and CDR2 YYNGEE. The CDR3 region has the DNA TGTGCCAGCAGCCCTCGTATAGGGCTTAACACCGGGGAGCTGTTTTTT. This translates into CASSPRIGLNTGELFF.

In this sample, this clone turned up once. V and J are TRBV19 and TRBJ1-1; 9 positions match TRBD1. V shed 9 bases and J 3 bases; nucleotides not matched to a gene: 8. The CDR3 sequence is 14 residues long. Germline CDR1 reads LNHDA; CDR2 reads SQIVND (reference sequence). CDR3 loop: CASVAGTGHTEAFF. DNA of the CDR3: TGTGCCAGCGTAGCCGGGACAGGGCACACTGAAGCTTTCTTT.

The chain employs TRBV19 and TRBJ2-1, with D possibly TRBD2 on 5 matching bases. Germline loops: CDR1 LNHDA, CDR2 SQIVND (reference sequence). V lost 0 bases and J 8 bases, leaving 11 bases between the germline ends. The CDR3 is 14 residues long. CDR3 bases: TGTGCCAGTAGTATAGACCTCTCTAGCCATGAGCAGTTCTTC. Encoded protein: CASSIDLSSHEQFF.

This clone occurred once. The V call is TRBV11-2, the J call TRBJ2-3; 9 bases align to TRBD2. Germline CDR1 reads SGHAT; CDR2 reads FQNNGV. The CDR3 is 16 residues long. Losses at the gene ends were 5 bases for V and 2 bases for J; bases not matched to a gene: 8. The CDR3 nucleotides are TGTGCCAGCAGCACCGCAGCGGGAGGCTCCACAGATACGCAGTATTTT. It specifies CASSTAAGGSTDTQYF.

The V gene is TRBV5-5, the J gene TRBJ2-5, with 8 bases aligning to TRBD2. Per the germline V gene, CDR1 is SGHKS and CDR2 is YYEKEE (reference sequence). The V segment lost 4 bases and the J segment 5 bases; nucleotides outside the gene matches: 13. The CDR3 extends over 16 amino acids. The CDR3 sequence: CASSPGLAGVWETQYF. As DNA, the CDR3 is TGTGCCAGCAGCCCCGGACTAGCTGGGGTGTGGGAGACCCAGTACTTC.

This CDR3 reads CASSLTTSREQYF. The DNA of the CDR3 is TGTGCCAGCAGCTTAACGACCTCTCGGGAGCAGTACTTC. The chain recombines TRBV7-9 with TRBJ2-7; D gene ambiguous. The germline V and J ends were trimmed by 2 bases and 7 bases, with 12 bases remaining between them. CDR3 size: 13 residues. Germline V CDR1 and CDR2: SEHNR, FQNEAQ (reference sequence).

The V call is TRBV7-9, the J call TRBJ2-7, with TRBD2 identical over 9 bases. Germline V gene sequence: CDR1 SEHNR, CDR2 FQNEAQ (reference sequence). This CDR3 is built from 12 residues. Germline trimming cut 8 bases from V and 1 base from J; bases unmatched to any gene: 0. The CDR3: CASAGGSYEQYF. The DNA of the CDR3 is TGTGCCAGCGCGGGGGGGTCCTACGAGCAGTACTTC.